One and the same sample provided the 5 T cell receptor beta chains below, sequenced in a study of T-cell reconstitution after alpha-beta-depleted transplantation in children. The TCRbeta library was prepared with unique molecular identifiers. Via MiXCR, TCRdb re-called the PCR reads, giving one row per CDR3 protein. Of 450,000 to 500,000 distinct CDR3 sequences listed, about 12% were seen once; the top ten hold about 5%. The sequenced sample was PBMCs from the stem cell graft donor, obtained from the stem cell graft. Receptors originate from a human donor who donated a stem cell graft to a child with combined immunodeficiency.

The V gene is TRBV29-1, the J gene TRBJ2-7; D is uncertain. V gave up 4 bases and J gave up 6 bases, with 10 bases separating them. In germline, CDR1 is SQVTM, CDR2 ANQGSEA. This CDR3 comprises 11 residues. This CDR3 is CSVVLVGEQYF. The CDR3 nucleotides are TGCAGCGTTGTACTGGTGGGCGAGCAGTACTTC.

This clonotype was counted a few times. The chain employs TRBV25-1 and TRBJ2-3; 8 bases map to TRBD2. Germline CDR1 MGHDK, CDR2 SYGVNS. CDR3 length equals 15 residues. V shed 3 bases, J shed 8 bases, and the junction held 10 bases outside the gene matches. The CDR3 DNA reads TGTGCCAGCAGTGAGCGGGAGGTTCGTTACGGTACGCAGTATTTT. Protein sequence: CASSEREVRYGTQYF.

This chain joins TRBV6-5 and TRBJ2-1; D gene unclear. The CDR3 totals 15 residues. The germline CDR1 and CDR2 sequences are MNHEY and SVGAGI. Trimming pared 5 bases from V and 0 bases from J, leaving 11 bases between. CDR3 in amino acids: CASSRHEYSYNEQFF. CDR3 DNA sequence: TGTGCCAGCAGTCGACACGAATACTCCTACAATGAGCAGTTCTTC.

This clonotype was recorded at least ten times. This chain uses TRBV7-8 with TRBJ2-1; D not resolved. V was trimmed by 2 bases and J by 6 bases, leaving 5 bases between them. This CDR3 is built from 12 residues. Looked up from germline, CDR1 is SGHVS and CDR2 is FQNEAQ. This CDR3 is CASSLIINEQFF. The CDR3 DNA reads as TGTGCCAGCAGCTTAATAATCAATGAGCAGTTCTTC.

Details on this clonotype: A read error may be the cause here, since a much bigger clone is one base away. The CDR3 DNA follows: TGTGCCAGCAGACCCGGGACAGGGTCCTACGAGCAGTACTTC. As protein: CASRPGTGSYEQYF. The chain combines TRBV12-3 or TRBV12-4 with TRBJ2-7; TRBD1 aligns across 9 bases. Losses at the gene ends were 6 bases for V and 1 base for J; bases not matched to a gene: 4. The CDR3 contains 14 residues.